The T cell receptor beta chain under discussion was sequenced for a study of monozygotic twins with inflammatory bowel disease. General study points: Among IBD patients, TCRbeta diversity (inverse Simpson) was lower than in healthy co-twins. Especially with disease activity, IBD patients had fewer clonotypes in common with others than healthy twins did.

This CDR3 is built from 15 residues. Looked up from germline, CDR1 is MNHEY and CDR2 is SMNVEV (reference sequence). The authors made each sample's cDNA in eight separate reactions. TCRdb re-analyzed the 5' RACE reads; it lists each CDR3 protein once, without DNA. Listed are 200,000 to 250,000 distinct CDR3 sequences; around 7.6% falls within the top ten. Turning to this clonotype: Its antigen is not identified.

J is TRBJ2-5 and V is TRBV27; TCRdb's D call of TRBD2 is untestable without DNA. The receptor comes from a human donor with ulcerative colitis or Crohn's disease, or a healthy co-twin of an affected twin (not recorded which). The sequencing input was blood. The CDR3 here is CASSLSGGKEETQYF.